This passage covers 20 T cell receptor beta chains from one sample sequenced in a study of blood T cell repertoires in COVID-19. TCRdb's table, derived via immunoSEQ multiplex PCR, lists solely in-frame clones and lacks some. The table records about 150,000 clones, 75% to 85% of them present only once. Sequences were obtained from peripheral blood. These receptors originate from a man in his 60s with acute or convalescent COVID-19.

This clone was seen only a few times. V is TRBV18 and J is TRBJ2-1; perhaps TRBD2 as D (7 bases). The CDR3 loop spans 19 amino acids. CDR1 KGHSH and CDR2 LQKENI come from the germline V gene. The V gene lost 1 base and the J gene lost 1 base, with 20 bases spanning the gap. CDR3 residues: CASSPQELGGHGSYNEQFF. The CDR3 bases are TGTGCCAGCTCACCACAGGAACTGGGGGGGCACGGGTCCTACAATGAGCAGTTCTTC. The full variable domain, completed using reference TRBV18 and TRBJ2-1, is NAGVMQNPRHLVRRRGQEARLRCSPMKGHSHVYWYRQLPEEGLKFMVYLQKENIIDESGMPKERFSAEFPKEGPSILRIQQVVRGDSAAYFCASSPQELGGHGSYNEQFFGPGTRLTVL.

This chain joins TRBV2 and TRBJ1-6; 10 positions match TRBD1. Germline trimming cut 10 bases from V and 4 bases from J; bases unmatched to any gene: 7. Germline CDR1 is SNHLY and CDR2 is FYNNEI. This CDR3 contains 15 residues. The CDR3 DNA sequence: TGTGCCACTGGGACAGGGGCCCAGTATAATTCACCCCTCCACTTT. This sequence encodes CATGTGAQYNSPLHF.

The table lists this clone with a few counts. The chain has TRBV24-1 and TRBJ1-2, with 8 bases fitting TRBD1. Per the germline V gene, CDR1 is KGHDR and CDR2 is SFDVKD. This CDR3 is built from 15 residues. After removal of 4 bases from V and 8 bases from J, the junction contained 11 bases not matched to a gene. The CDR3, as DNA: TGTGCCACCAGTGACAGTCGGACAGGGACGCGGGGCTACACCTTC. It encodes CATSDSRTGTRGYTF.

The CDR3 reads CATSDLADSNQPQHF. CDR3 in DNA: TGTGCCACCAGTGATTTGGCGGATAGCAATCAGCCCCAGCATTTT. V is TRBV24-1 and J is TRBJ1-5; the D is unclear. CDR3 size: 15 residues. The germline V gene encodes CDR1 KGHDR and CDR2 SFDVKD. V was clipped by 0 bases and J by 0 bases, with 5 bases between them.

The CDR3 nucleotides are TGTGCCAGCAGTTACGTCCAGGGCCGGCAGCCCCAGCATTTT. Its protein product is CASSYVQGRQPQHF. The chain joins TRBV6-2 or TRBV6-3 to TRBJ1-5, with a weak D call TRBD1 (5 bases). CDR3 length equals 14 residues. Germline-derived CDR1 and CDR2 are MNHEY and SVGEGT. Trimming took 2 bases from V and 7 from J, leaving 12 bases between them.

The sample holds one count of this clone. The V and J genes are TRBV7-2 and TRBJ2-7; TRBD2 matches at 10 bases. The CDR3 runs to 16 residues. V trimming: 3 bases; J trimming: 6 bases; junction bases outside the gene matches: 11. The germline gives CDR1 SGHTA, CDR2 FQGNSA. The CDR3 sequence is CASSFLAGGLQGEQYF. As DNA, the CDR3 is TGTGCCAGCAGCTTTTTAGCGGGAGGCCTCCAAGGCGAGCAGTACTTC.

This clone was observed once. J is TRBJ2-5 and V is TRBV7-2; possibly TRBD2 for D (6 bases). V was trimmed by 1 base and J by 2 bases, leaving 14 bases between them. This CDR3 comprises 16 residues. CDR1 SGHTA and CDR2 FQGNSA come from the germline V gene. DNA of the CDR3: TGTGCCAGCAGCTTAGTCGGTTCAGCGGGTCAAGAGACCCAGTACTTC. Translation: CASSLVGSAGQETQYF.

The J gene is TRBJ2-5, the V gene TRBV19; 8 bases match TRBD1. In germline, CDR1 is LNHDA, CDR2 SQIVND (reference sequence). The CDR3 loop spans 16 amino acids. The trim removed 5 bases at V and 1 base at J, leaving 9 bases unmatched. The CDR3 region is CASSARTGTGQETQYF. CDR3 coding DNA: TGTGCCAGTAGTGCCAGGACAGGGACGGGCCAAGAGACCCAGTACTTC.

The rearrangement links TRBV10-1 to TRBJ1-2; D perhaps matches TRBD1 (5 bases). V was shortened by 3 bases and J by 8 bases, with 22 bases between the two germline ends. The CDR3 is 16 amino acids. Germline lookup yields CDR1 WNHNN and CDR2 SYGVQD (reference sequence). The CDR3 region has the DNA TGCGCCAGCAGTGAAAGGACACGCCAAATTATGTACGGCTACACCTTC. This gives the protein CASSERTRQIMYGYTF.

The chain combines TRBV5-6 with TRBJ2-5; 14 nucleotides match TRBD2. J lost 5 bases, V lost 4 bases, and 10 bases had no gene match. This CDR3 is built from 17 residues. Per the germline V gene, CDR1 is SGHDT and CDR2 is YYEEEE. The CDR3 DNA reads as TGTGCCAGCAGCCCCTCCCCTCGACTAGCGGGGGGGGAGACCCAGTACTTC. This sequence encodes CASSPSPRLAGGETQYF.

The chain employs TRBV19 and TRBJ1-5, with 8 nucleotides matching TRBD1. The CDR3 is 14 amino acids. After removal of 9 bases from V and 2 bases from J, the junction contained 6 bases not matched to a gene. Per the germline V gene, CDR1 is LNHDA and CDR2 is SQIVND (reference sequence). The CDR3 DNA follows: TGTGCCAGCCGCAGGGGGCCTGGCAATCAGCCCCAGCATTTT. This translates into CASRRGPGNQPQHF.

This rearrangement joins TRBV9 to TRBJ2-1, with 7 bases matching TRBD2. After removal of 4 bases from V and 9 bases from J, the junction contained 10 bases not matched to a gene. Germline CDR1 SGDLS, CDR2 YYNGEE. This CDR3 comprises 14 residues. CDR3 protein: CASSPGERGGEQFF. The CDR3, as DNA: TGTGCCAGCAGCCCCGGGGAGCGGGGAGGTGAGCAGTTCTTC.

The chain couples TRBV28 to TRBJ2-7, with a weak D call TRBD2 (5 bases). Trimming pared 6 bases from V and 0 bases from J, leaving 24 bases between. CDR3 length: 18 residues. Germline lookup yields CDR1 MDHEN and CDR2 SYDVKM. The CDR3 sequence is CASRTLGVLPSGSYEQYF. The CDR3 DNA is TGTGCCAGCAGGACACTCGGGGTCCTCCCCTCTGGCTCCTACGAGCAGTACTTC.

The chain is built from TRBV7-2 and TRBJ1-3; 9 positions agree with TRBD1. The V segment lost 5 bases and the J segment 5 bases; nucleotides outside the gene matches: 4. The CDR3 has 14 amino acids. Germline V gene sequence: CDR1 SGHTA, CDR2 FQGNSA. In nucleotides, the CDR3 is TGTGCCAGCAGCCTGGGACAGGGCCGAAACACCATATATTTT. Its protein is CASSLGQGRNTIYF.

The chain employs TRBV7-6 and TRBJ2-1; D remains ambiguous. V dropped 6 bases and J dropped 7 bases, with 10 bases sitting between them. Germline V gene lookup returns CDR1 SGHVS and CDR2 FNYEAQ. The CDR3 runs 12 residues. The CDR3: CASSPTGNEQFF. The DNA for the CDR3 is TGTGCCAGCAGTCCCACGGGTAATGAGCAGTTCTTC.

This chain links TRBV7-7 with TRBJ2-5, with 9 bases fitting TRBD1. Trimming cost V 3 bases and J 5 bases; bases outside gene matches: 13. CDR1 and CDR2 (germline): SSHAT, FNYEAQ (reference sequence). CDR3 length equals 17 residues. Here the CDR3 reads CASSLGLHRGRGETQYF. CDR3 DNA sequence: TGTGCCAGCAGCTTGGGACTCCACAGGGGGCGGGGGGAGACCCAGTACTTC.

The chain carries TRBV21-1 and TRBJ2-2; TRBD1, as called in the table, went unchecked against the DNA. TRBV21-1 is described as a pseudogene. The CDR3 contains 24 residues. DNA for the CDR3: TGTGCCAGCAGCAAAACCGTGGGGACAGAGGGCCTAGCCCAGCGCGGCGTCGATACCGGGGAGCTGTTTTTT. Its protein is CASSKTVGTEGLAQRGVDTGELFF.

The chain is built from TRBV19 and TRBJ1-5; 10 positions agree with TRBD1. Germline assignment: CDR1 LNHDA and CDR2 SQIVND (reference sequence). V was clipped by 8 bases and J by 4 bases; unmatched bases: 8. CDR3 length equals 15 residues. The CDR3 DNA reads as TGTGCCAGTGGGTCTGGACAGGGGGTGAATCAGCCCCAGCATTTT. This encodes CASGSGQGVNQPQHF.

The chain links TRBV5-6 to TRBJ2-7; 7 bases fit TRBD2. Per the germline V gene, CDR1 is SGHDT and CDR2 is YYEEEE. The CDR3 runs to 15 residues. The trim removed 4 bases at V and 6 bases at J, leaving 13 bases unmatched. The CDR3 DNA is TGTGCCAGCAGCCCGCGGGAGAGCGGGCGGGGCGAGCAGTACTTC. Its protein is CASSPRESGRGEQYF.

This rearrangement joins TRBV6-5 to TRBJ1-6; perhaps TRBD1 as D (5 bases). V lost 1 base, J lost 8 bases, and 15 bases lay in between. There are 16 residues in the CDR3. Germline V gene lookup returns CDR1 MNHEY and CDR2 SVGAGI. The CDR3 loop reads CASSYLWQGRDSPLHF. Here the CDR3 DNA reads TGTGCCAGCAGTTACTTGTGGCAGGGAAGGGATTCACCCCTCCACTTT.